This T cell receptor (beta chain) was found in a study of post-analysis software for immune sequencing data. Across the study: In terms of disease course, relapsing-remitting, secondary progressive and progressive-relapsing multiple sclerosis were included. General study results and limits: Five or six TRBV segments were significantly more frequent in patients than in controls. TRBV5-6, TRBV5-1 and TRBV20-1 were among these segments. Those with multiple sclerosis, the patient group, showed significantly lower normalized Chao1 diversity than controls.

Carried by the TCR beta cDNA libraries were unique molecular identifiers. Out of roughly 0.85 to 11 million T cells, 480,000 or so cDNA molecules were generated. One entry per CDR3 protein, called by TCRdb with MiXCR from the PCR reads. Of roughly 870,000 distinct CDR3 sequences in the sample, roughly 58% were seen once. Trimming shortened V by 2 bases and J by 3 bases, and 10 bases separated the two germline ends. The length of the CDR3 is 14 residues. The germline CDR1 and CDR2 sequences are SNHLY and FYNNEI. Notes on this clonotype: Its specificity is unknown.

Sequences were obtained from blood. The chain links TRBV2 to TRBJ1-2, with D unresolved. The sequence derives from a girl aged 5 to 17 with multiple sclerosis. The CDR3 bases are TGTGCCAGCAGTGAAAGAGGGTTGGACTATGGCTACACCTTC. It specifies CASSERGLDYGYTF.